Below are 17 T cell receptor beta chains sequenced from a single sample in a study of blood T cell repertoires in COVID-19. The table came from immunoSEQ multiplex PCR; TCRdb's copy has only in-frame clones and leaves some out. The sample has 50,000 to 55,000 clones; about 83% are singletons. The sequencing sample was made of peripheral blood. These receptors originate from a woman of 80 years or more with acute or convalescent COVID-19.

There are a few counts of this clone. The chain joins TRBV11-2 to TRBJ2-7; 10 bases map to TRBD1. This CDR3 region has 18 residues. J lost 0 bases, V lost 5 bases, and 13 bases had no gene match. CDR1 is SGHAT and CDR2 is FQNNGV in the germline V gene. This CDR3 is CASSGTGDFGEVSYEQYF. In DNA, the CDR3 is TGTGCCAGCAGCGGGACAGGGGATTTCGGTGAGGTCTCCTACGAGCAGTACTTC.

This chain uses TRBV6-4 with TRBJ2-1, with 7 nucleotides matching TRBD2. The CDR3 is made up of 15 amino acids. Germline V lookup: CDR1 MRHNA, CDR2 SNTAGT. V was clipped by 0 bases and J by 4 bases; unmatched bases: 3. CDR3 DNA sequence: TGTGCCAGCAGTGACTCGTCTAGCGGATACAATGAGCAGTTCTTC. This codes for CASSDSSSGYNEQFF.

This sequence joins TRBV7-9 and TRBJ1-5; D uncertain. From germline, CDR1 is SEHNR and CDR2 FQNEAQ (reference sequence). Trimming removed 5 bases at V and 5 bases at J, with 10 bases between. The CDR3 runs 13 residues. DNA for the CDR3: TGTGCCAGCAGCCCCGGAGACGATCAGCCCCAGCATTTT. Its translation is CASSPGDDQPQHF.

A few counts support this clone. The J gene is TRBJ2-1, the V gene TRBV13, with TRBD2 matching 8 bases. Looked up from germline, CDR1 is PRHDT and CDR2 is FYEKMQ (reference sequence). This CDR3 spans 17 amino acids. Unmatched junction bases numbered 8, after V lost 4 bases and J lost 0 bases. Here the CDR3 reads CASSSPLSGSSYNEQFF. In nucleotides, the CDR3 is TGTGCCAGCAGCTCCCCGCTAAGCGGGAGCTCCTACAATGAGCAGTTCTTC.

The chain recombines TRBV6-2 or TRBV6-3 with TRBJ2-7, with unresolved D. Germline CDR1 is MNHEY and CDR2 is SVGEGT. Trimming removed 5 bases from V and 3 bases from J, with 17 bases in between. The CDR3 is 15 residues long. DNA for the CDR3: TGTGCCAGCAGTGTCCGGTTGAGTTCCCTCTACGAGCAGTACTTC. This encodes CASSVRLSSLYEQYF.

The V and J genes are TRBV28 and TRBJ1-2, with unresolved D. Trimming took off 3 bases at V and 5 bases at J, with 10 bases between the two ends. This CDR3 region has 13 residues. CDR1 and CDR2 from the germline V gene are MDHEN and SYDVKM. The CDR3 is CASSLAGAYGYTF. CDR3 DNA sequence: TGTGCCAGCAGTTTGGCCGGAGCTTATGGCTACACCTTC.

For the CDR3, the DNA is TGTGCCAGCAGCAATAGCGGGGGGGGTATTACGCAGTATTTT. Protein sequence: CASSNSGGGITQYF. J is TRBJ2-3 and V is TRBV11-3, with 11 bases identical to TRBD2. This CDR3 spans 14 amino acids. The ends lost 5 bases at V and 8 bases at J; junction bases unmatched: 6. The V gene's germline CDR1 is SGHNT and CDR2 YENEEA.

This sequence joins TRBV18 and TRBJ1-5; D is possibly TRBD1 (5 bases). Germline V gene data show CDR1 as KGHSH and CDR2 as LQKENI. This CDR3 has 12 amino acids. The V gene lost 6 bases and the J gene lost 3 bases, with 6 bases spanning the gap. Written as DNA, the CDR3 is TGTGCCAGCTCGACAGTCAATCAGCCCCAGCATTTT. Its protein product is CASSTVNQPQHF.

This CDR3 is CAWSVRTTGRETQYF. The CDR3 DNA reads as TGTGCCTGGAGTGTACGGACTACCGGGAGAGAGACCCAGTACTTC. The V call is TRBV30, the J call TRBJ2-5, with a weak D call TRBD2 (6 bases). The length of the CDR3 is 15 residues. Trimming shortened V by 0 bases and J by 4 bases, and 15 bases separated the two germline ends. Germline V gene data show CDR1 as GTSNPN and CDR2 as SVGIG (reference sequence).

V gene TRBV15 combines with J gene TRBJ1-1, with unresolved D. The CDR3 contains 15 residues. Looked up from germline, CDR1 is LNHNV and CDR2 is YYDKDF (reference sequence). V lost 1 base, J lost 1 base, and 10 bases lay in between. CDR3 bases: TGTGCCACCAGCAGAGTCGCGAGGGCGAACACTGAAGCTTTCTTT. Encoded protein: CATSRVARANTEAFF.

CDR3 sequence reads: CASSLTGTSGRGRDTQYF. The CDR3 nucleotides read TGTGCCAGCAGCCTAACCGGGACTAGCGGGAGGGGCCGGGATACGCAGTATTTT. V gene TRBV3-1 (or the pseudogene TRBV3-2) combines with J gene TRBJ2-3; 16 positions agree with TRBD2. With V trimmed by 4 bases and J by 6 bases, 10 bases remained unmatched. The length of the CDR3 is 18 residues. Germline V gene data show CDR1 as LGHDT and CDR2 as YNNKEL (reference sequence).

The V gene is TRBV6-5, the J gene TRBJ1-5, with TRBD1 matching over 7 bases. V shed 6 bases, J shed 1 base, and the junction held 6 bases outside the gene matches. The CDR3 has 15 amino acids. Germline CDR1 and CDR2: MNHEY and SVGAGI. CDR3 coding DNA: TGTGCCAGCAGACCACAGGGGAACAGCAATCAGCCCCAGCATTTT. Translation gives CASRPQGNSNQPQHF.

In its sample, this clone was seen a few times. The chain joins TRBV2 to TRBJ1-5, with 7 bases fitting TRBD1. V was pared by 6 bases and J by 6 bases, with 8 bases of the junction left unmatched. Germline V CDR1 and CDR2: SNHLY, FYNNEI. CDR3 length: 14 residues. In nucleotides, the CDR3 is TGTGCCAGCAGAGGGGGCGGAGGGATTCAGCCCCAGCATTTT. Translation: CASRGGGGIQPQHF.

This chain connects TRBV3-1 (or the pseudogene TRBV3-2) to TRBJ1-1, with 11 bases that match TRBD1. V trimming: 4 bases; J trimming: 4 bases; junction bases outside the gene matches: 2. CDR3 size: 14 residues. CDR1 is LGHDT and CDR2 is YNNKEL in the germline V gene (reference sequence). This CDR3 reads CASSRGTGGTEAFF. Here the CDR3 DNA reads TGTGCCAGCAGCCGCGGGACAGGGGGCACTGAAGCTTTCTTT.

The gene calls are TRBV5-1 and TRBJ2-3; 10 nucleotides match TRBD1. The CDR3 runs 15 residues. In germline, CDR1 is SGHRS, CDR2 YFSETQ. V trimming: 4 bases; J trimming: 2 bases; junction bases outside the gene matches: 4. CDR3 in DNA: TGCGCCAGCAGCCTGGACAGGGGGAACACAGATACGCAGTATTTT. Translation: CASSLDRGNTDTQYF.

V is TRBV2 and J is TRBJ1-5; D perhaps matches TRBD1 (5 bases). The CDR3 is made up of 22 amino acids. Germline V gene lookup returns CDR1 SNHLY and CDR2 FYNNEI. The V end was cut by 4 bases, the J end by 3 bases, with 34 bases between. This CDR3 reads CASSVLFYLGFVAGSFNQPQHF. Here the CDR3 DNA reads TGTGCCAGCAGTGTTTTATTCTACCTAGGTTTCGTGGCAGGGTCCTTCAATCAGCCCCAGCATTTT.

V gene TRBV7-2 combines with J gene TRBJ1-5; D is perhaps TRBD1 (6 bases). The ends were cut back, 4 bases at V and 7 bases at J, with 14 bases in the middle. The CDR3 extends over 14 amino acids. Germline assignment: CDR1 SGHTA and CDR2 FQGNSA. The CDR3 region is CASSSPQGSQPQHF. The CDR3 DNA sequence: TGTGCCAGCAGCTCCCCCCAGGGGTCCCAGCCCCAGCATTTT.